This paragraph covers one T cell receptor (beta chain) sequence. Its antigen is as yet unknown. The assay was carried out at the deep level. The assay was immunoSEQ multiplex PCR, and TCRdb's table has in-frame clones only and misses some. The table has roughly 2 million clones, approximately 95% seen once. This entry belongs to a study of shared clonotypes between healthy human individuals. V lost 4 bases, J lost 6 bases, and 19 bases lay in between. The CDR3 is made up of 16 amino acids. Per germline, CDR1 SGHRS and CDR2 YFSETQ. Study-level results: Larger estimated richness was generally seen in naive subsets than in memory subsets. Owing to a small donor count, the genetic and exposure-history diversity represented was limited. Sorted-subset samples were not fully sequenced, rarefaction indicated.

The clonotype originates from a man aged 18 to 30 in good health. What was sequenced was naive CD4+ T cells sorted from blood. Subset denoted: CD45RA+ positively selected. The chain couples TRBV5-1 to TRBJ2-2; D perhaps matches TRBD2 (6 bases). The chain's CDR3 is CASSLHGQEGPGELFF. The DNA for the CDR3 is TGCGCCAGCAGCCTGCACGGGCAGGAGGGCCCCGGGGAGCTGTTTTTT. Based on the CDR3 plus reference TRBV5-1 and TRBJ2-2, the full variable domain is KAGVTQTPRYLIKTRGQQVTLSCSPISGHRSVSWYQQTPGQGLQFLFEYFSETQRNKGNFPGRFSGRQFSNSRSEMNVSTLELGDSALYLCASSLHGQEGPGELFFGEGSRLTVL.